Presented here are 19 T cell receptor beta chains from one specimen sequenced in a study of cytomegalovirus exposure and HLA in healthy donors (dated by TCRdb to about 2017). Receptor amplification or capture employed the immunoSEQ multiplex PCR assay. For the multiplex PCR, a mixture combining 60 forward primers for TCR Vbeta segments and 13 reverse primers for TCR Jbeta segments was used. The clones in this table, taken by TCRdb from immuneACCESS, are in-frame only. Not every clone is retained; where verified, under half of the shortfall comes from an unresolved V gene, and the cause of the rest is unknown. Recorded for this sample are under 70,000 clones; about 77% of them occurred a single time. The ten biggest clones cover around 2.4% of the sample. Sequenced material: PBMCs. These receptors were obtained from a female donor in good health and CMV-seronegative.

The chain uses TRBV4-2 and TRBJ1-2; no clear D gene. Germline V gives CDR1 LGHNA, CDR2 YNFKEQ. Trimming left V 1 base short and J 6 bases short, with 12 bases between. This CDR3 region has 14 residues. CDR3 region: CASSQVGQVNGYTF. CDR3 nucleotide sequence: TGTGCCAGCAGCCAAGTAGGCCAGGTAAATGGCTACACCTTC.

V gene TRBV2 combines with J gene TRBJ2-3; TRBD2 aligns across 10 bases. The CDR3 is made up of 16 amino acids. The germline V gene encodes CDR1 SNHLY and CDR2 FYNNEI. The trim removed 1 base at V and 6 bases at J, leaving 7 bases unmatched. The CDR3 DNA reads TGTGCCAGCAGTGAAGGGCTAGCGGGGGCTCTGGATACGCAGTATTTT. This translates into CASSEGLAGALDTQYF.

This clone came up a few times. The chain has TRBV27 and TRBJ1-5; TRBD1 aligns across 12 bases. Germline CDR1 reads MNHEY; CDR2 reads SMNVEV (reference sequence). The CDR3 length is 15 residues. The J segment lost 8 bases and the V segment lost 6 bases, leaving 8 bases of the junction unmatched. The CDR3 protein is CASREPGTGGKPQHF. The CDR3 DNA follows: TGTGCCAGCAGAGAACCCGGGACAGGGGGCAAGCCCCAGCATTTT.

This clone showed up just once. This CDR3 is CASSPARLAGNNEQFF. DNA of the CDR3: TGTGCCAGCAGCCCAGCCCGACTAGCGGGGAACAATGAGCAGTTCTTC. This sequence joins TRBV4-2 and TRBJ2-1; 11 nucleotides agree with TRBD2. Germline CDR1 reads LGHNA; CDR2 reads YNFKEQ. V shed 4 bases and J 5 bases; nucleotides not matched to a gene: 7. The CDR3 runs 16 residues.

This clone was counted between two and nine times. The genes are TRBV6-1 and TRBJ1-1; D gene ambiguous. V was trimmed by 8 bases and J by 2 bases, leaving 9 bases between them. The germline gives CDR1 MNHNS, CDR2 SASEGT. CDR3 length: 12 amino acids. In nucleotides, the CDR3 is TGTGCCAGCGGAGGACTTAACACTGAAGCTTTCTTT. Amino acids: CASGGLNTEAFF.

This clone was found a few times. The chain joins TRBV30 to TRBJ1-5; TRBD1 is a possible D gene (6 bases). Germline CDR1 reads GTSNPN; CDR2 reads SVGIG (reference sequence). The CDR3 is 14 amino acids. V dropped 2 bases and J dropped 6 bases, with 14 bases sitting between them. CDR3 DNA sequence: TGTGCCTGGAGTAGTGGGACATCGCGTCAGCCCCAGCATTTT. This translates into CAWSSGTSRQPQHF.

The chain employs TRBV6-6 and TRBJ2-4, with 9 bases aligning to TRBD2. J gave up 2 bases and V 8 bases, and 7 bases lay outside the gene matches. The germline V gene encodes CDR1 MNHNY and CDR2 SVGAGI (reference sequence). The CDR3 totals 15 residues. The CDR3 DNA reads TGTGCCAGCCGTGCGGGAGGGCCGACCAAAAACATTCAGTACTTC. It specifies CASRAGGPTKNIQYF.

This CDR3 is CASSWAPSTYGYTF. CDR3 coding DNA: TGTGCCAGCAGTTGGGCCCCCTCCACCTATGGCTACACCTTC. V usage is TRBV28 and J usage is TRBJ1-2; no firm D call. V was trimmed by 4 bases and J by 4 bases, leaving 13 bases between them. Germline CDR1 is MDHEN and CDR2 is SYDVKM. The CDR3 runs 14 residues.

The chain has TRBV28 and TRBJ1-6; maybe TRBD1 (5 bases). CDR3 length equals 13 residues. Germline CDR1 and CDR2: MDHEN and SYDVKM. Trimming pared 6 bases from V and 6 bases from J, leaving 9 bases between. The CDR3 protein is CASSWGGNSPLHF. The CDR3 nucleotides read TGTGCCAGCAGCTGGGGCGGTAATTCACCCCTCCACTTT. The full variable domain, its missing parts supplied by reference TRBV28 and TRBJ1-6, is DVKVTQSSRYLVKRTGEKVFLECVQDMDHENMFWYRQDPGLGLRLIYFSYDVKMKEKGDIPEGYSVSREKKERFSLILESASTNQTSMYLCASSWGGNSPLHFGNGTRLTVT.

This clone turned up a few times. This sequence joins TRBV21-1 and TRBJ2-5; no check of the table's D call, TRBD2, against the DNA was made. TRBV21-1 is recorded as a pseudogene. CDR3 length equals 19 residues. CDR3 residues: CASSPSSSGTSVIQETQYF. CDR3 in DNA: TGTGCCAGCAGCCCTTCCTCTTCCGGGACTAGCGTGATCCAAGAGACCCAGTACTTC.

This rearrangement joins TRBV6-6 to TRBJ2-7; D is perhaps TRBD2 (6 bases). The CDR3 runs 12 residues. V was cut by 7 bases and J by 9 bases, with 16 bases left in between. Germline assignment: CDR1 MNHNY and CDR2 SVGAGI (reference sequence). This CDR3 is CASTNRQGGQYF. The CDR3 nucleotides are TGTGCCAGCACCAACCGCCAGGGAGGGCAGTACTTC.

This rearrangement joins TRBV2 to TRBJ2-7; tentatively, D is TRBD2 (5 bases). CDR3 size: 16 residues. Germline CDR1 is SNHLY and CDR2 is FYNNEI. The V end was cut by 3 bases, the J end by 4 bases, with 19 bases between. The DNA for the CDR3 is TGTGCCAGCAGTGACCGATTCCCGGGATACTCGTACGAGCAGTACTTC. It yields the protein CASSDRFPGYSYEQYF. Using reference TRBV2 and TRBJ2-7 for the parts outside the CDR3, the full variable domain is EPEVTQTPSHQVTQMGQEVILRCVPISNHLYFYWYRQILGQKVEFLVSFYNNEISEKSEIFDDQFSVERPDGSNFTLKIRSTKLEDSAMYFCASSDRFPGYSYEQYFGPGTRLTVT.

The rearrangement links TRBV7-9 to TRBJ2-5; D is uncertain. This CDR3 has 13 amino acids. Germline V gene lookup returns CDR1 SEHNR and CDR2 FQNEAQ (reference sequence). V lost 3 bases and J 0 bases, leaving 5 bases between the germline ends. In DNA, the CDR3 is TGTGCCAGCAGCTTCTACGACCAAGAGACCCAGTACTTC. Amino acid sequence: CASSFYDQETQYF. Variable domain in full (rest from reference TRBV7-9 and TRBJ2-5): DTGVSQNPRHKITKRGQNVTFRCDPISEHNRLYWYRQTLGQGPEFLTYFQNEAQLEKSRLLSDRFSAERPKGSFSTLEIQRTEQGDSAMYLCASSFYDQETQYFGPGTRLLVL.

J is TRBJ2-7 and V is TRBV7-3; D is possibly TRBD2 (5 bases). This CDR3 is 15 amino acids long. The germline V gene encodes CDR1 SGHTA and CDR2 FQGTGA. The germline V and J ends were trimmed by 5 bases and 4 bases, with 18 bases remaining between them. CDR3: CASSRGRSETYEQYF. The CDR3 region has the DNA TGTGCCAGCAGCCGAGGGCGAAGCGAGACTTACGAGCAGTACTTC.

The gene calls are TRBV6-1 and TRBJ2-3; the D gene is possibly TRBD2 (6 bases). The germline CDR1 and CDR2 sequences are MNHNS and SASEGT. V was clipped by 2 bases and J by 1 base, with 10 bases between them. The CDR3 extends over 15 amino acids. The CDR3: CASSEFWGGTDTQYF. The CDR3 region has the DNA TGTGCCAGCAGTGAATTCTGGGGGGGCACAGATACGCAGTATTTT.

This rearrangement joins TRBV29-1 to TRBJ1-3, with D possibly TRBD1 on 6 matching bases. Trimming left V 6 bases short and J 5 bases short, with 14 bases between. CDR1 and CDR2 (germline): SQVTM, ANQGSEA. The CDR3 runs to 13 residues. The CDR3 region is CSVWTDIRNTIYF. The CDR3, as DNA: TGCAGCGTCTGGACAGATATACGAAACACCATATATTTT.

This clone was counted a few times. V is TRBV6-5 and J is TRBJ1-4; D uncertain. Germline V lookup: CDR1 MNHEY, CDR2 SVGAGI. The CDR3 loop spans 15 amino acids. V lost 6 bases and J lost 8, with 19 bases in between. This chain's CDR3 is CASSQTTRRMEKLFF. CDR3 bases: TGTGCCAGCAGCCAAACTACCCGACGAATGGAAAAACTGTTTTTT.

This chain links TRBV5-1 with TRBJ2-3; 7 bases align to TRBD2. This CDR3 comprises 17 residues. After removal of 1 base from V and 4 bases from J, the junction contained 12 bases not matched to a gene. Germline-derived CDR1 and CDR2 are SGHRS and YFSETQ. The DNA of the CDR3 is TGCGCCAGCAGCTTGAACCCTCGGGGCGGGAGTGCAGATACGCAGTATTTT. Translating gives CASSLNPRGGSADTQYF.

This clone was found a few times. The CDR3 loop is CASSSKGGSGSGGDTQYF. The CDR3 nucleotides are TGTGCCAGCAGTTCCAAAGGGGGTAGCGGGAGTGGTGGAGATACGCAGTATTTT. This chain uses TRBV11-2 with TRBJ2-3; 9 bases agree with TRBD2. This CDR3 has 18 residues. CDR1 and CDR2 from the germline V gene are SGHAT and FQNNGV. The V segment lost 6 bases and the J segment 5 bases; nucleotides outside the gene matches: 18.